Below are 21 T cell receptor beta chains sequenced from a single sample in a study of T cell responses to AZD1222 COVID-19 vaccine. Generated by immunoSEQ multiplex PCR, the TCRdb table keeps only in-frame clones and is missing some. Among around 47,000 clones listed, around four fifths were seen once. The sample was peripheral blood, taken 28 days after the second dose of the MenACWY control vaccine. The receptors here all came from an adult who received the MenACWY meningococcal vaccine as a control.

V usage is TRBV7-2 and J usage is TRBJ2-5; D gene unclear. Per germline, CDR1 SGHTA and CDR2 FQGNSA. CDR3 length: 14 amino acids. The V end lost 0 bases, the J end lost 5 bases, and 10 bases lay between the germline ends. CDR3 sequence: CASSLAGPRETQYF. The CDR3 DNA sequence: TGTGCCAGCAGCTTAGCAGGGCCGAGGGAGACCCAGTACTTC.

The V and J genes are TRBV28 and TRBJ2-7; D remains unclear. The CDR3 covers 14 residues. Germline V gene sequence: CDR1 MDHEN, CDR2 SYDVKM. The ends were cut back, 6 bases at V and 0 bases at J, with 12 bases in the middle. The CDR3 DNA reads TGTGCCAGCAGCGAACTTATGGGCTCCTACGAGCAGTACTTC. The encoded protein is CASSELMGSYEQYF.

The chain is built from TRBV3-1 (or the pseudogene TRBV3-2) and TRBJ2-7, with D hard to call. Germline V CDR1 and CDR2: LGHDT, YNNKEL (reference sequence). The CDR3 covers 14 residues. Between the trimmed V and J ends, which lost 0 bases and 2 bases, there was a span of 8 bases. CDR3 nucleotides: TGTGCCAGCAGCCAAGATATGGCCCCCTACGAGCAGTACTTC. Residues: CASSQDMAPYEQYF.

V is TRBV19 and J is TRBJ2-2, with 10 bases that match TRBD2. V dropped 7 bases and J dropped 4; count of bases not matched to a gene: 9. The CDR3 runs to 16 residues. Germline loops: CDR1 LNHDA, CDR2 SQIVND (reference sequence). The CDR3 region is CASTRSGRGGTGELFF. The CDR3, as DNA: TGTGCCAGTACTCGCAGCGGGAGGGGAGGCACCGGGGAGCTGTTTTTT.

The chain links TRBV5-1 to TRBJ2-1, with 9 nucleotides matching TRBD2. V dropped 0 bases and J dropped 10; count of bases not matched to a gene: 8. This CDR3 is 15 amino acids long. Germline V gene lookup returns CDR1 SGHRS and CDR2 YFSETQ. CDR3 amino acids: CASSLDPLAGQEQFF. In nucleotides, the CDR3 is TGCGCCAGCAGCTTGGATCCCCTAGCGGGACAAGAGCAGTTCTTC.

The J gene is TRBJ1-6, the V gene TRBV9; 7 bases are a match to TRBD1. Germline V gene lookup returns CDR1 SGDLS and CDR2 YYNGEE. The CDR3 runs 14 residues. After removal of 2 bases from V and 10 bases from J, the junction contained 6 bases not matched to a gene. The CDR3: CASSVTGFESPLHF. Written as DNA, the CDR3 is TGTGCCAGCAGCGTGACAGGGTTCGAATCACCCCTCCACTTT.

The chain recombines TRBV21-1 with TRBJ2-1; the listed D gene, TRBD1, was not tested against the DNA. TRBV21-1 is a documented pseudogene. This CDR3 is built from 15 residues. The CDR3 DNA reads TGTGCCAGCAGCAAGGGACACCCAAAAGGCAGTGAGCAGTTCTTC. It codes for CASSKGHPKGSEQFF.

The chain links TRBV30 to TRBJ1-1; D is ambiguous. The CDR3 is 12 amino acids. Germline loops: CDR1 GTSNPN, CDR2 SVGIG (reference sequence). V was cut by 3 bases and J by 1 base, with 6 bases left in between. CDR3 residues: CAWRGGNTEAFF. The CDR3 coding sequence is TGTGCCTGGAGAGGAGGGAACACTGAAGCTTTCTTT.

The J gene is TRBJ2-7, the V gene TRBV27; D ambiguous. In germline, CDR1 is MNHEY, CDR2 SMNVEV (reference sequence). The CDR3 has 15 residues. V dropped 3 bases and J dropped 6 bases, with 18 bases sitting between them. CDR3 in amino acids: CASSFGPASSAEQYF. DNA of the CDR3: TGTGCCAGCAGTTTTGGGCCGGCGAGTAGTGCCGAGCAGTACTTC.

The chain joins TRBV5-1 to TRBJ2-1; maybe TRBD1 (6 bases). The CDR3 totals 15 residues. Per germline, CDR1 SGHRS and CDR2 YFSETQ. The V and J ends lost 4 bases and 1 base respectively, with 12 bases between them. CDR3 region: CASSMTGFSYNEQFF. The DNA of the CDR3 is TGCGCCAGCAGCATGACAGGCTTTTCCTACAATGAGCAGTTCTTC.

The CDR3 sequence is CASSRGGGGTAQNANTGELFF. DNA of the CDR3: TGTGCCAGCAGCAGAGGGGGGGGCGGGACAGCCCAAAATGCGAACACCGGGGAGCTGTTTTTT. The chain is built from TRBV14 and TRBJ2-2; D may correspond to TRBD1 or TRBD2 (7 bases each). This CDR3 has 21 residues. Looked up from germline, CDR1 is SGHDN and CDR2 is FVKESK. Trimming removed 5 bases from V and 0 bases from J, with 28 bases in between.

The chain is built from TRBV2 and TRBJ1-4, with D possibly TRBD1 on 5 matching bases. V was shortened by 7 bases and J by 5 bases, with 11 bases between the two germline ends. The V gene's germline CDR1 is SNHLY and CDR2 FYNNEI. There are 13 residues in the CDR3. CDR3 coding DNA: TGTGCCAGCAAGGACATGCGGAATGAAAAACTGTTTTTT. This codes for CASKDMRNEKLFF.

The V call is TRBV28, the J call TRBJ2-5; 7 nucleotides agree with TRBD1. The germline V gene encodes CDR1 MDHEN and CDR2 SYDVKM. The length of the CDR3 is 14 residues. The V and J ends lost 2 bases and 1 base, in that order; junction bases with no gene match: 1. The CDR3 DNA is TGTGCCAGCAGTTTAGGGGACAGCCAAGAGACCCAGTACTTC. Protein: CASSLGDSQETQYF.

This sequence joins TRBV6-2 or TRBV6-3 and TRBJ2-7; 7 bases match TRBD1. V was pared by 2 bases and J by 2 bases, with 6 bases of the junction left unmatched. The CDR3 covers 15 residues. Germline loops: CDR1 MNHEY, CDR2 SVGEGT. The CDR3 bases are TGTGCCAGCAGTTACCCCACAGGGGCCCCCTACGAGCAGTACGTC. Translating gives CASSYPTGAPYEQYV.

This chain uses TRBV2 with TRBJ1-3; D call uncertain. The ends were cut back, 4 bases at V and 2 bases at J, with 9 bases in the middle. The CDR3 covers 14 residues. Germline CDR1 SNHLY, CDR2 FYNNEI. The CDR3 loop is CASSVDVAGNTIYF. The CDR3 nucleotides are TGTGCCAGCAGTGTCGACGTGGCTGGAAACACCATATATTTT.

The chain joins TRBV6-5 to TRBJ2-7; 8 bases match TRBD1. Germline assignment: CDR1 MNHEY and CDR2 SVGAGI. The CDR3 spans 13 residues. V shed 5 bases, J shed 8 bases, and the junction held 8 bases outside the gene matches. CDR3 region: CASSQDRVVQQYF. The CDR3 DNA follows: TGTGCCAGCAGTCAGGACAGGGTTGTGCAGCAGTACTTC.

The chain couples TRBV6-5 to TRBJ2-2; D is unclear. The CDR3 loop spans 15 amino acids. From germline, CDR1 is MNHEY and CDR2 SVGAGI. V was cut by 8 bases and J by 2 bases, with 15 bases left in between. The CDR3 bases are TGTGCCAGCCCTGTGGCCGGCTTAAACACCGGGGAGCTGTTTTTT. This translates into CASPVAGLNTGELFF.

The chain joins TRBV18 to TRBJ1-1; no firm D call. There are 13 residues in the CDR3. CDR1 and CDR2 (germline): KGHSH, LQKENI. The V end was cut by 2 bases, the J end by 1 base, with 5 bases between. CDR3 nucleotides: TGTGCCAGCTCACCAGCAGGGAACACTGAAGCTTTCTTT. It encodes CASSPAGNTEAFF.

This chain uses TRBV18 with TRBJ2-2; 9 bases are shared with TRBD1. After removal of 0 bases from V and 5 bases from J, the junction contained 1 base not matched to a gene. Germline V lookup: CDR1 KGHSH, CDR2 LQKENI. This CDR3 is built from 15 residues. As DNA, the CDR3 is TGTGCCAGCTCACCACCCGGACAGGGGACCGGGGAGCTGTTTTTT. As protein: CASSPPGQGTGELFF.

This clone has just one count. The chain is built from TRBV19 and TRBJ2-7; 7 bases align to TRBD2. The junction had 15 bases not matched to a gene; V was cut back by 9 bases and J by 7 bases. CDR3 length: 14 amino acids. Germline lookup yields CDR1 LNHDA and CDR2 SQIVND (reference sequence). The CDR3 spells CASSRGVLSGEQYF. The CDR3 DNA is TGTGCCAGCTCACGGGGGGTCCTATCGGGGGAGCAGTACTTC.

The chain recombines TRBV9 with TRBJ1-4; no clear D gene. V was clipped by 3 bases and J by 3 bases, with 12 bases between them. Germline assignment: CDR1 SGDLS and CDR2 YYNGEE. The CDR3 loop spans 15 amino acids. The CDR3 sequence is CASSAGLVSNEKLFF. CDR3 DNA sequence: TGTGCCAGCAGCGCTGGGTTGGTCTCTAATGAAAAACTGTTTTTT. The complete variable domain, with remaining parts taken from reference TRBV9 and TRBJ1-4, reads DSGVTQTPKHLITATGQRVTLRCSPRSGDLSVYWYQQSLDQGLQFLIQYYNGEERAKGNILERFSAQQFPDLHSELNLSSLELGDSALYFCASSAGLVSNEKLFFGSGTQLSVL.